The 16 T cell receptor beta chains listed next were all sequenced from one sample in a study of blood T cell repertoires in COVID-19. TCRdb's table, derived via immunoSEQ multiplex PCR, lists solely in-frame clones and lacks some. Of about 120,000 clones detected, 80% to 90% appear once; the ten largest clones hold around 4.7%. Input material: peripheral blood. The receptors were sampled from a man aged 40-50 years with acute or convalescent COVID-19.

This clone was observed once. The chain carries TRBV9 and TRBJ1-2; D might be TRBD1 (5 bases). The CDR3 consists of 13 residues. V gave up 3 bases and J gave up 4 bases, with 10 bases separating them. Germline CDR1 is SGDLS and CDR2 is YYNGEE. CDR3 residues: CASSAQVTYGYTF. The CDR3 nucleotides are TGTGCCAGCAGCGCACAGGTCACCTATGGCTACACCTTC. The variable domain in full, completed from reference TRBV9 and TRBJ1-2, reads DSGVTQTPKHLITATGQRVTLRCSPRSGDLSVYWYQQSLDQGLQFLIQYYNGEERAKGNILERFSAQQFPDLHSELNLSSLELGDSALYFCASSAQVTYGYTFGSGTRLTVV.

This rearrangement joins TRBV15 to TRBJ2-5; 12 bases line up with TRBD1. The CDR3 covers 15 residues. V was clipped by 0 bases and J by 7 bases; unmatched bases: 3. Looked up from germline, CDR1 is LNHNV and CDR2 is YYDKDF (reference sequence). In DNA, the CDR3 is TGTGCCACCAGCAGAGATAAGGGACAGGGGGCGACCCAGTACTTC. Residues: CATSRDKGQGATQYF.

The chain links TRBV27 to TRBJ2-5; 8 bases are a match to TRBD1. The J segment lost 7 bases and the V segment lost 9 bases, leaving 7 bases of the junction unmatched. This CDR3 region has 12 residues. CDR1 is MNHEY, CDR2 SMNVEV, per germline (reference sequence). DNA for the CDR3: TGTGCCAGTCGACAGGGGCTAGGGACCCAGTACTTC. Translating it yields CASRQGLGTQYF.

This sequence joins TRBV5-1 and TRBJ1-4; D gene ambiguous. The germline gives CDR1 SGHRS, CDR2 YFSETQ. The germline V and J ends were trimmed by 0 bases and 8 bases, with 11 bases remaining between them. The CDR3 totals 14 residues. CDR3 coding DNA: TGCGCCAGCAGCTTGGCGGGGATAAAAGAAAAACTGTTTTTT. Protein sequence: CASSLAGIKEKLFF.

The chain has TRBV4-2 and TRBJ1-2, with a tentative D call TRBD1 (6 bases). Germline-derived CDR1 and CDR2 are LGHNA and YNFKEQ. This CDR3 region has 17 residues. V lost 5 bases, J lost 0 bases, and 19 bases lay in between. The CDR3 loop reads CASSIPVGASTNYGYTF. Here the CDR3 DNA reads TGTGCCAGCAGCATCCCCGTGGGGGCGTCCACTAACTATGGCTACACCTTC.

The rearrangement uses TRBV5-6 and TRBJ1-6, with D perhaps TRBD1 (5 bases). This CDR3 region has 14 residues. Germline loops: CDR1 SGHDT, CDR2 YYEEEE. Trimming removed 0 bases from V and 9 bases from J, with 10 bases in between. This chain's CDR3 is CASSLGRVGSPLHF. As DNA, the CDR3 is TGTGCCAGCAGCTTGGGCAGGGTCGGTTCACCCCTCCACTTT.

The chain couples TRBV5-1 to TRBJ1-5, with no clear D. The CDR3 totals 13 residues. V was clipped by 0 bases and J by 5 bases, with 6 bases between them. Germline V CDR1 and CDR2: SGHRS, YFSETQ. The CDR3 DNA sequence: TGCGCCAGCAGCTTGGCCTCTCATCAGCCCCAGCATTTT. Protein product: CASSLASHQPQHF.

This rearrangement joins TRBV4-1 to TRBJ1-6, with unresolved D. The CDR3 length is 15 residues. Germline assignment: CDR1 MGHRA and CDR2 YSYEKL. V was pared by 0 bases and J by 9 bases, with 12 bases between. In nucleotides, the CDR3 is TGCGCCAGCAGCCAAGATTCGGGAGTTGGTTCACCCCTCCACTTT. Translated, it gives CASSQDSGVGSPLHF.

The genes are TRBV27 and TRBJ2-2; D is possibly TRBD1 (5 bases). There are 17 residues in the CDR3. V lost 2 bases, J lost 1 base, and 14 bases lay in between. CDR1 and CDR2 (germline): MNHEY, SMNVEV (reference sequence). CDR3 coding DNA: TGTGCCAGCAGTTTAAAAAAGGCAGGGTGGAACACCGGGGAGCTGTTTTTT. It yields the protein CASSLKKAGWNTGELFF.

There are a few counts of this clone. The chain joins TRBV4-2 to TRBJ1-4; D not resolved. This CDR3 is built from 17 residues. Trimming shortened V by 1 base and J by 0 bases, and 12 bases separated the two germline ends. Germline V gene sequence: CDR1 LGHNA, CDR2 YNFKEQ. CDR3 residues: CASSQAGAASTNEKLFF. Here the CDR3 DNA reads TGTGCCAGCAGCCAAGCGGGAGCAGCATCAACTAATGAAAAACTGTTTTTT.

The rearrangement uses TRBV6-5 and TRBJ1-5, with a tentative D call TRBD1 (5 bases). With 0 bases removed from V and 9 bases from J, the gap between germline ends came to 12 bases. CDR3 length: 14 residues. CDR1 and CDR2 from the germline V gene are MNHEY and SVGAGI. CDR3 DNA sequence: TGTGCCAGCAGTTACTCGATGCAGGGCCTGCCCCAGCATTTT. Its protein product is CASSYSMQGLPQHF.

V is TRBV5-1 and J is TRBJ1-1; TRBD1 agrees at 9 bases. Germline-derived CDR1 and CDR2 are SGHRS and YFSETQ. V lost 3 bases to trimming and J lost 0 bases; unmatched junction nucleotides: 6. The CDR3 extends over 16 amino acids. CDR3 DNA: TGCGCCAGCAGCTGGGGACAGGGAATAATGAACACTGAAGCTTTCTTT. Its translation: CASSWGQGIMNTEAFF.

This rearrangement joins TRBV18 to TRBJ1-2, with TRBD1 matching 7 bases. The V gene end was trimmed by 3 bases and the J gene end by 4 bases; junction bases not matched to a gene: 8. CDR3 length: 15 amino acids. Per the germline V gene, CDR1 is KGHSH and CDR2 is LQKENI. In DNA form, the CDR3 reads TGTGCCAGCTCACCCGGACAGGTGGAATTCTATGGCTACACCTTC. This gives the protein CASSPGQVEFYGYTF.

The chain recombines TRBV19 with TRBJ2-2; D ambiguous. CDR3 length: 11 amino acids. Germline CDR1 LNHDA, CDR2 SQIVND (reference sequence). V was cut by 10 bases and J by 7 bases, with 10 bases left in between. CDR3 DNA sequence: TGTGCCACAGCCCCGGGCGGGGAGCTGTTTTTT. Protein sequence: CATAPGGELFF.

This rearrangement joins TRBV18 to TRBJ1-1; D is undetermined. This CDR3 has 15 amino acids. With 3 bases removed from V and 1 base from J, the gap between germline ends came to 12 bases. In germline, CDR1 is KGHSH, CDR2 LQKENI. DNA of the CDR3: TGTGCCAGCTCACCTGTTGATTCGGGGAACACTGAAGCTTTCTTT. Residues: CASSPVDSGNTEAFF.

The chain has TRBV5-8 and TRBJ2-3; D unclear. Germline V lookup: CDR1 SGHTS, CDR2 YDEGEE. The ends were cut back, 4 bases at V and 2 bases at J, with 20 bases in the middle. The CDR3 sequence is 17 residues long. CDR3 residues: CASSDVSLRPSTDTQYF. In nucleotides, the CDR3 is TGTGCCAGCAGCGACGTGTCCTTGAGGCCTTCCACAGATACGCAGTATTTT.